The 14 T cell receptor beta chains reported below all come from one sample, sequenced in a study of shared clonotypes between healthy human individuals. The table came from immunoSEQ multiplex PCR; TCRdb's copy has only in-frame clones and leaves some out. The profile shows about 980,000 clones, 76% of them singletons. Sample: memory CD4+ T cells sorted from blood. As to subset: CD45RA-negative fraction. These receptors came from a man between 18 and 29 years old in good health.

V is TRBV5-6 and J is TRBJ2-7; D is possibly TRBD1 or TRBD2 (6 bases each). The V end was cut by 4 bases, the J end by 5 bases, with 22 bases between. This CDR3 comprises 16 residues. Germline V gene data show CDR1 as SGHDT and CDR2 as YYEEEE. CDR3 DNA: TGTGCCAGCAGCCTCTTAGGGGGGAATAACTTTAACGAGCAGTACTTC. Protein sequence: CASSLLGGNNFNEQYF.

The genes are TRBV2 and TRBJ1-2, with 7 bases that match TRBD1. The CDR3 has 14 amino acids. Losses at the gene ends were 7 bases for V and 4 bases for J; bases not matched to a gene: 9. The V gene's germline CDR1 is SNHLY and CDR2 FYNNEI. The CDR3 DNA follows: TGTGCCAGCATAGGGACAGTCTCAGGCTATGGCTACACCTTC. This translates into CASIGTVSGYGYTF.

The chain joins TRBV5-6 to TRBJ2-3; 12 nucleotides agree with TRBD2. This CDR3 has 17 residues. Trimming removed 1 base from V and 5 bases from J; junction bases left unmatched: 8. Germline loops: CDR1 SGHDT, CDR2 YYEEEE. The CDR3 sequence is CASSLRTSGRKIDTQYF. CDR3 bases: TGTGCCAGCAGCTTGAGAACTAGCGGGAGGAAAATAGATACGCAGTATTTT.

The chain employs TRBV18 and TRBJ1-4; no reliable D call. This CDR3 contains 16 residues. V lost 3 bases, J lost 0 bases, and 11 bases lay in between. Germline V gene data show CDR1 as KGHSH and CDR2 as LQKENI. The CDR3 spells CASSPGLAATNEKLFF. DNA of the CDR3: TGTGCCAGCTCACCCGGTTTAGCAGCAACTAATGAAAAACTGTTTTTT.

This chain links TRBV2 with TRBJ2-2, with a weak D call TRBD1 (5 bases). This CDR3 is built from 15 residues. The V and J ends lost 4 bases and 4 bases respectively, with 13 bases between them. Germline V gene lookup returns CDR1 SNHLY and CDR2 FYNNEI. CDR3 sequence (DNA): TGTGCCAGCAGTGTTGCGCAGGGTTCCACCGGGGAGCTGTTTTTT. Protein product: CASSVAQGSTGELFF. Supplemented by reference TRBV2 and TRBJ2-2, the full variable domain reads EPEVTQTPSHQVTQMGQEVILRCVPISNHLYFYWYRQILGQKVEFLVSFYNNEISEKSEIFDDQFSVERPDGSNFTLKIRSTKLEDSAMYFCASSVAQGSTGELFFGEGSRLTVL.

The CDR3 DNA is TGTGCCAGCAGCTTTGGGACTAGCGGCACAGATACGCAGTATTTT. It translates to CASSFGTSGTDTQYF. The chain recombines TRBV7-9 with TRBJ2-3; 10 bases align to TRBD2. Germline V gene lookup returns CDR1 SEHNR and CDR2 FQNEAQ (reference sequence). J gave up 1 base and V 3 bases, and 1 base lay outside the gene matches. The CDR3 has 15 amino acids.

This clone has just one count. This rearrangement joins TRBV30 to TRBJ2-7, with TRBD1 matching 9 bases. The germline gives CDR1 GTSNPN, CDR2 SVGIG (reference sequence). The CDR3 has 15 amino acids. Trimming removed 2 bases from V and 1 base from J; junction bases left unmatched: 6. The CDR3 nucleotides are TGTGCCTGGAGTCCTGGGACAGGGATTTCCTACGAGCAGTACTTC. Translation gives CAWSPGTGISYEQYF. Supplemented by reference TRBV30 and TRBJ2-7, the full variable domain reads SQTIHQWPATLVQPVGSPLSLECTVEGTSNPNLYWYRQAAGRGLQLLFYSVGIGQISSEVPQNLSASRPQDRQFILSSKKLLLSDSGFYLCAWSPGTGISYEQYFGPGTRLTVT.

Details on this clone: The sample contains more than one DNA sequence encoding this CDR3. The V gene is TRBV10-3, the J gene TRBJ2-5; 15 bases align to TRBD2. After removal of 4 bases from V and 4 bases from J, the junction contained 4 bases not matched to a gene. The CDR3 has 16 amino acids. Germline-derived CDR1 and CDR2 are ENHRY and SYGVKD. The DNA for the CDR3 is TGTGCCATCAGTGGGACTAGCGGGGGGGCCAGAGAGACCCAGTACTTC. It codes for CAISGTSGGARETQYF.

V and J are TRBV30 and TRBJ1-1, with TRBD1 matching 7 bases. Germline V lookup: CDR1 GTSNPN, CDR2 SVGIG (reference sequence). The length of the CDR3 is 13 residues. V was clipped by 6 bases and J by 3 bases; unmatched bases: 7. The CDR3 DNA reads TGTGCCTGTAGCGGACAGGCCTACACTGAAGCTTTCTTT. Translation gives CACSGQAYTEAFF.

The J gene is TRBJ2-7, the V gene TRBV11-2, with D perhaps TRBD1 or TRBD2 (6 bases each). The CDR3 runs to 15 residues. Germline V gene lookup returns CDR1 SGHAT and CDR2 FQNNGV. Deletions cut 2 bases from V and 0 bases from J, with 11 bases between. DNA of the CDR3: TGTGCCAGCAGCTTAAGGGGGGCCATCTCCTACGAGCAGTACTTC. Protein: CASSLRGAISYEQYF.

The J gene is TRBJ2-7, the V gene TRBV4-2, with TRBD2 identical over 9 bases. The CDR3 runs 18 residues. Germline lookup yields CDR1 LGHNA and CDR2 YNFKEQ. The trim removed 1 base at V and 5 bases at J, leaving 15 bases unmatched. CDR3 residues: CASSQGPLAGGNRDEQYF. CDR3 nucleotide sequence: TGTGCCAGCAGCCAAGGCCCCCTCGCGGGAGGGAATCGGGACGAGCAGTACTTC.

The table lists this clone with a few counts. The J gene is TRBJ1-2, the V gene TRBV10-1, with D possibly being TRBD1 (5 bases). Germline CDR1 is WNHNN and CDR2 is SYGVQD (reference sequence). This CDR3 region has 13 residues. V was trimmed by 0 bases and J by 5 bases, leaving 7 bases between them. CDR3 residues: CASSESGPYGYTF. CDR3 in DNA: TGCGCCAGCAGTGAGTCGGGACCATATGGCTACACCTTC.

The chain combines TRBV4-1 with TRBJ2-3; 8 bases align to TRBD2. The CDR3 covers 17 residues. Germline CDR1 reads MGHRA; CDR2 reads YSYEKL. The junction had 7 bases not matched to a gene; V was cut back by 0 bases and J by 2 bases. CDR3 region: CASSQESGGLPTDTQYF. The CDR3 DNA sequence: TGCGCCAGCAGCCAAGAGAGCGGGGGCCTTCCCACAGATACGCAGTATTTT.

V and J are TRBV28 and TRBJ2-7, with D perhaps matching TRBD1 or TRBD2 (5 bases each). Looked up from germline, CDR1 is MDHEN and CDR2 is SYDVKM. V shed 4 bases and J shed 6 bases, with 19 bases lying between them. This CDR3 is 15 amino acids long. Here the CDR3 DNA reads TGTGCCAGCAGTTCTACCGGGACGTCCCGTCTCGAGCAGTACTTC. Protein product: CASSSTGTSRLEQYF.